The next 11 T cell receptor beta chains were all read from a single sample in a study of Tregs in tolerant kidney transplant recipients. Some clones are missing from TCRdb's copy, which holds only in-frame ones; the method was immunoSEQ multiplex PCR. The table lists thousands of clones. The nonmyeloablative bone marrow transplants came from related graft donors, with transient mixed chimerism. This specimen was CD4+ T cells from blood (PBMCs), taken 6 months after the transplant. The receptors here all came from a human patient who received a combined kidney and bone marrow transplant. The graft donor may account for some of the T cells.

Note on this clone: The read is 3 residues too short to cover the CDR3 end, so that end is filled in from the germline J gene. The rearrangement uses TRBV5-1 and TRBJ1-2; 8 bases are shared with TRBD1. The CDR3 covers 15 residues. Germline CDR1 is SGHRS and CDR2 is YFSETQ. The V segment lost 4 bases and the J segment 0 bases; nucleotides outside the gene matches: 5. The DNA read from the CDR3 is TGCGCCAGCAGCGAACAGGGGGGGGCTAACTATGGC. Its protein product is CASSEQGGANYG. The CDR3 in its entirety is CASSEQGGANYGYTF.

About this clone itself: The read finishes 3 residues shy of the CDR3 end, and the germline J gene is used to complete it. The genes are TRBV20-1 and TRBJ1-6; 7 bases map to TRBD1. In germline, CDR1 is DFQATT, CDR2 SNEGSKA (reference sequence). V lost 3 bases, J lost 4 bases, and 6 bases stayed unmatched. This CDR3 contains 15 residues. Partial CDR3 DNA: TGCAGTGCTAGGGAGACAGGGTCTTATAATTCACCC. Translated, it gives CSARETGSYNSP. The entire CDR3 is CSARETGSYNSPLHF.

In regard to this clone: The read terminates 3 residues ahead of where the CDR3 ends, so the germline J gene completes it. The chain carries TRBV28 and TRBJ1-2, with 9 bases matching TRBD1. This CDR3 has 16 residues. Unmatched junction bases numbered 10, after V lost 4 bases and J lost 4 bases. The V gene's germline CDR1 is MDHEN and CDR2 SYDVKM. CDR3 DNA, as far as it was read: TGTGCCAGCAGTTCCATATCCGGGACAGGGATCTATGGC. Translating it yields CASSSISGTGIYG. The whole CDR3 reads CASSSISGTGIYGYTF.

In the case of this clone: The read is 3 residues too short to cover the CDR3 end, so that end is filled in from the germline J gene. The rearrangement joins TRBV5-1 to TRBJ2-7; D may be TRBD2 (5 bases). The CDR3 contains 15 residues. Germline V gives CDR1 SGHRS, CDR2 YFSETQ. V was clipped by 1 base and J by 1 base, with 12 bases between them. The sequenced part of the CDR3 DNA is TGCGCCAGCAGCTTGTTGAGCGGTACGTCCTACGAG. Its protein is CASSLLSGTSYE. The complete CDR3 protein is CASSLLSGTSYEQYF. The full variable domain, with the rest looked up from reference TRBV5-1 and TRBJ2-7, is KAGVTQTPRYLIKTRGQQVTLSCSPISGHRSVSWYQQTPGQGLQFLFEYFSETQRNKGNFPGRFSGRQFSNSRSEMNVSTLELGDSALYLCASSLLSGTSYEQYFGPGTRLTVT.

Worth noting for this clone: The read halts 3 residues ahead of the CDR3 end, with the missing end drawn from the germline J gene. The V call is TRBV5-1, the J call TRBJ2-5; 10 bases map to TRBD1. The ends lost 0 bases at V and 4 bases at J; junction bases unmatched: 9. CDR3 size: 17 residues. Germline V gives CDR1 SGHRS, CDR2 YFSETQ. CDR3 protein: CASSLAGTGAGGETQYF. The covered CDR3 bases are TGCGCCAGCAGCTTGGCCGGGACAGGGGCCGGGGGAGAGACC. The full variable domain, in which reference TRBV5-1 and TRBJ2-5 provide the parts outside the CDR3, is KAGVTQTPRYLIKTRGQQVTLSCSPISGHRSVSWYQQTPGQGLQFLFEYFSETQRNKGNFPGRFSGRQFSNSRSEMNVSTLELGDSALYLCASSLAGTGAGGETQYFGPGTRLLVL.

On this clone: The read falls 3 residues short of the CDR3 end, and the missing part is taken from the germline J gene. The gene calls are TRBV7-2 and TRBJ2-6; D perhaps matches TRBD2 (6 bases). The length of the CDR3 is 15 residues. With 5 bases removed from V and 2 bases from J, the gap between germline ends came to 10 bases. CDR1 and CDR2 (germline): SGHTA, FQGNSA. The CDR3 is CASSRRGAGANVLTF. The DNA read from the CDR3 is TGTGCCAGCAGCCGGCGGGGCGCTGGGGCCAACGTC.

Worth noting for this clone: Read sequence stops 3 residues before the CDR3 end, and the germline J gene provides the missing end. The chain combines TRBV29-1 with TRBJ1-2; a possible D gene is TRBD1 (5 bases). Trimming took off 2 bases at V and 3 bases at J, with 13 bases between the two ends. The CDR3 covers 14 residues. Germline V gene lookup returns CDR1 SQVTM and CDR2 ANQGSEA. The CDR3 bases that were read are TGCAGCGTTGAACAGGGCCAAGGGGACTATGGC. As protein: CSVEQGQGDYG. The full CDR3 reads CSVEQGQGDYGYTF.

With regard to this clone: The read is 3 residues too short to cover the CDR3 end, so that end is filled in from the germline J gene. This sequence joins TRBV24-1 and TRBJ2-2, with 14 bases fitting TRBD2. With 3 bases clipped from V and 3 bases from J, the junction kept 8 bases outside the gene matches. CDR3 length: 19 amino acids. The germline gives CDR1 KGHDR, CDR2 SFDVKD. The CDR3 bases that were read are TGTGCCACCAGTGATCCAGGACTAGCGGGAGGCGGGGACACCGGGGAG. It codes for CATSDPGLAGGGDTGE. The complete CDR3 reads CATSDPGLAGGGDTGELFF.

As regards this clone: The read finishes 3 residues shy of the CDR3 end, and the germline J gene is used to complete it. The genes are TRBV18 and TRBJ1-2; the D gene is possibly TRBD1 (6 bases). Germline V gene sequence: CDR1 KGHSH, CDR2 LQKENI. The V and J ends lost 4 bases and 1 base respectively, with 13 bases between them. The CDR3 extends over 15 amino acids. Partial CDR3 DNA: TGTGCCAGCTCACGTGGGACACTTTATAACTATGGC. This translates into CASSRGTLYNYG. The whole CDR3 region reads CASSRGTLYNYGYTF.

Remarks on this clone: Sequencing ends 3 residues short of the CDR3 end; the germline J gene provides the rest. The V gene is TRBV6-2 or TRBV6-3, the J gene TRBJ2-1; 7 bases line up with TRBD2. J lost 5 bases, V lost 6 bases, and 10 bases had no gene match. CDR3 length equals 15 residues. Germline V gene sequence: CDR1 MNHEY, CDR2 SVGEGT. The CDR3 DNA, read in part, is TGTGCCAGCAGGGAACCGGGACTAAGTAACAATGAG. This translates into CASREPGLSNNE. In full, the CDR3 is CASREPGLSNNEQFF.

CDR3 DNA (partial): TGTGCCAGCAGCGATGGGGAAGGGGTCAATGAG. This codes for CASSDGEGVNE. The whole CDR3 reads CASSDGEGVNEQFF. The V and J genes are TRBV11-2 and TRBJ2-1; perhaps TRBD1 as D (5 bases). The missing CDR3 end, 3 residues past where the read stops, is filled in from the germline J gene. V was shortened by 5 bases and J by 6 bases, with 14 bases between the two germline ends. This CDR3 comprises 14 residues. Germline CDR1 reads SGHAT; CDR2 reads FQNNGV. The entire variable domain, with the rest obtained from reference TRBV11-2 and TRBJ2-1, is as follows: EAGVAQSPRYKIIEKRQSVAFWCNPISGHATLYWYQQILGQGPKLLIQFQNNGVVDDSQLPKDRFSAERLKGVDSTLKIQPAKLEDSAVYLCASSDGEGVNEQFFGPGTRLTVL.